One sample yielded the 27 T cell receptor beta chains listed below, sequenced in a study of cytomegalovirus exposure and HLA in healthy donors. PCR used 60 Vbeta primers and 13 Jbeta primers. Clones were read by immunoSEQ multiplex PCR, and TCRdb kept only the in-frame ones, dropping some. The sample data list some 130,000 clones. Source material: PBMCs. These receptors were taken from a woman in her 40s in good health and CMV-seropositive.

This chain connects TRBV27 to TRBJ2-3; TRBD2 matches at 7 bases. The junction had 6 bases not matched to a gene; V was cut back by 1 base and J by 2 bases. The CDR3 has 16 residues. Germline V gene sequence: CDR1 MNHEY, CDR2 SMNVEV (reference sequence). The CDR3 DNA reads TGTGCCAGCAGTTTATGGGGCGGGAGTGACACAGATACGCAGTATTTT. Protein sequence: CASSLWGGSDTDTQYF.

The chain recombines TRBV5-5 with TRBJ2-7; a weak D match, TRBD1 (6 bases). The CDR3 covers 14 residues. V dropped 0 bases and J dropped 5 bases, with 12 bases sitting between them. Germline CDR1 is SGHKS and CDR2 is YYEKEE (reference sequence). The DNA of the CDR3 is TGTGCCAGCAGCTTGGTACAGGGATTCCACGAGCAGTACTTC. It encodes CASSLVQGFHEQYF.

The CDR3 nucleotides read TGTGCCAGCAGCTTAGCCCTAGCGGTACAAGAGACCCAGTACTTC. This codes for CASSLALAVQETQYF. The rearrangement uses TRBV11-2 and TRBJ2-5, with 7 positions matching TRBD2. The CDR3 is made up of 15 amino acids. Germline CDR1 reads SGHAT; CDR2 reads FQNNGV. The J segment lost 2 bases and the V segment lost 1 base, leaving 4 bases of the junction unmatched.

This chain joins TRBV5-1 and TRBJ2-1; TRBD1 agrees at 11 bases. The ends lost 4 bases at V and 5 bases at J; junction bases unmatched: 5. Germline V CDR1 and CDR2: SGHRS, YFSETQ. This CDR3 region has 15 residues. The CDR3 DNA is TGCGCCAGCAGCCTAGGACAGGGGGCCCACAATGAGCAGTTCTTC. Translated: CASSLGQGAHNEQFF.

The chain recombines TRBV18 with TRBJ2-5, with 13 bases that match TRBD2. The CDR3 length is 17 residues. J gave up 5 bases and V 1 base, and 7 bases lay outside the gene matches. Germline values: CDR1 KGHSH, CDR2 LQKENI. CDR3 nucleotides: TGTGCCAGCTCACCACTACTAGCGGGAGGGTCCAAGGAGACCCAGTACTTC. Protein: CASSPLLAGGSKETQYF.

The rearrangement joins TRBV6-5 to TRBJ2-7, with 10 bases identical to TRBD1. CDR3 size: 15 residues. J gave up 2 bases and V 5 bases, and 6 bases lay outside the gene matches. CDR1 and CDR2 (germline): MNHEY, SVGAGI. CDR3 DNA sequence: TGTGCCAGCAGTCCCCCCGGGACAGGGGCCTACGAGCAGTACTTC. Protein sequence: CASSPPGTGAYEQYF.

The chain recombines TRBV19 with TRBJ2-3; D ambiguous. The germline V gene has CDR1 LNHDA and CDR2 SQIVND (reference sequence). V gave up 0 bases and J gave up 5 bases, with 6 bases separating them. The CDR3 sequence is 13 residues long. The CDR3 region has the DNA TGTGCCAGTAGTATAGATCGAGGAGATACGCAGTATTTT. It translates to CASSIDRGDTQYF.

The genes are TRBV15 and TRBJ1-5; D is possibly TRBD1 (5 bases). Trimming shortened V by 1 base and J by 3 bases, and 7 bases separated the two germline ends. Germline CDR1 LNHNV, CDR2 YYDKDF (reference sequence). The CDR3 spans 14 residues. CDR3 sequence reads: CATSRAGFNQPQHF. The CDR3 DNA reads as TGTGCCACCAGCAGAGCAGGGTTCAATCAGCCCCAGCATTTT.

The CDR3 coding sequence is TGTGCCAGCAGTGAAGCTAGCGGAACTTACAATGAGCAGTTCTTC. It is translated as CASSEASGTYNEQFF. This chain uses TRBV2 with TRBJ2-1, with D possibly matching TRBD2 (6 bases). Trimming took off 0 bases at V and 4 bases at J, with 10 bases between the two ends. The CDR3 extends over 15 amino acids. Germline V lookup: CDR1 SNHLY, CDR2 FYNNEI. The variable domain in full, with the rest retrieved from reference TRBV2 and TRBJ2-1, is EPEVTQTPSHQVTQMGQEVILRCVPISNHLYFYWYRQILGQKVEFLVSFYNNEISEKSEIFDDQFSVERPDGSNFTLKIRSTKLEDSAMYFCASSEASGTYNEQFFGPGTRLTVL.

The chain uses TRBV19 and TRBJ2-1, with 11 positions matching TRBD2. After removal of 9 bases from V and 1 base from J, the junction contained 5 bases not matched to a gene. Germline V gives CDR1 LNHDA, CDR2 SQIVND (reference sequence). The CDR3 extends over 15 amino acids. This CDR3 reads CASGASGRSYNEQFF. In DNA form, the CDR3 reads TGTGCCAGCGGGGCTAGCGGGAGGTCCTACAATGAGCAGTTCTTC. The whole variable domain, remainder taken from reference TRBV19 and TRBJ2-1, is DGGITQSPKYLFRKEGQNVTLSCEQNLNHDAMYWYRQDPGQGLRLIYYSQIVNDFQKGDIAEGYSVSREKKESFPLTVTSAQKNPTAFYLCASGASGRSYNEQFFGPGTRLTVL.

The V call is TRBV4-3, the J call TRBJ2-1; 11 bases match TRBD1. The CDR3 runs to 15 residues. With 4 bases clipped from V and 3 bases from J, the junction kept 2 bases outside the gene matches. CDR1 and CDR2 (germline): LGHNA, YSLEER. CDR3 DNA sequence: TGCGCCAGCAGCCCGGGACAGGGGGACTACAATGAGCAGTTCTTC. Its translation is CASSPGQGDYNEQFF.

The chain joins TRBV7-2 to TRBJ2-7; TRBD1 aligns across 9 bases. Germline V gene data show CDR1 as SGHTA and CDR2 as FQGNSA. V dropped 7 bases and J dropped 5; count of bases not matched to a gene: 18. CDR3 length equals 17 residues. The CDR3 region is CASTVAPRWDRADEQYF. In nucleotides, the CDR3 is TGTGCCAGCACCGTAGCCCCCAGATGGGACAGGGCCGACGAGCAGTACTTC.

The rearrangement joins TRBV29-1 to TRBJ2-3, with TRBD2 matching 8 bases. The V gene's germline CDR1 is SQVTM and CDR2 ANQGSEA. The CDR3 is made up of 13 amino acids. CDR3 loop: CSGKAGVGDTQYF. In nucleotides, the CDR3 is TGCAGTGGGAAAGCGGGAGTGGGAGATACGCAGTATTTT.

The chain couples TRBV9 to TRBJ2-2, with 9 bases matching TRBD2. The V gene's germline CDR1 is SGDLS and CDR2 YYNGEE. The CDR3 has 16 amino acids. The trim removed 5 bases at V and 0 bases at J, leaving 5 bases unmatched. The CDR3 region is CASSPAGGTNTGELFF. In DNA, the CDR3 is TGTGCCAGCAGTCCAGCGGGGGGAACGAACACCGGGGAGCTGTTTTTT.

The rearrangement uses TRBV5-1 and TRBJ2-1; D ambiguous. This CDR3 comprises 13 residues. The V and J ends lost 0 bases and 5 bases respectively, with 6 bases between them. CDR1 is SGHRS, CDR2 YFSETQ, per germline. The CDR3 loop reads CASSLDINNEQFF. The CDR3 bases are TGCGCCAGCAGCTTGGACATTAACAATGAGCAGTTCTTC.

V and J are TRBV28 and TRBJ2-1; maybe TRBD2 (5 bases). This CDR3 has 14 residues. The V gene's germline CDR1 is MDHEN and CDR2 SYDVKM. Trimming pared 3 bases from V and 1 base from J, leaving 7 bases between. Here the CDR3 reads CASSLPGSYNEQFF. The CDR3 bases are TGTGCCAGCAGTTTGCCGGGGTCCTACAATGAGCAGTTCTTC.

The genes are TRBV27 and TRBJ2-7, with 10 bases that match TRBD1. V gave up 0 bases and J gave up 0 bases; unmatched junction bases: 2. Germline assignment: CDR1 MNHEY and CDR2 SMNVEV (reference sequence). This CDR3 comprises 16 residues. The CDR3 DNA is TGTGCCAGCAGTTTATCGGGACAGGGGAACTCCTACGAGCAGTACTTC. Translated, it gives CASSLSGQGNSYEQYF.

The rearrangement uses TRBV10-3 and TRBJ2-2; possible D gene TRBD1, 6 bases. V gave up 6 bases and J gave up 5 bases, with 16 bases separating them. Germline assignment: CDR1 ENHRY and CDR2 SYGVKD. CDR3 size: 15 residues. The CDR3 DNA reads TGTGCCATCAGAGAGCAGGGGAGAGGAACCGGGGAGCTGTTTTTT. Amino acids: CAIREQGRGTGELFF.

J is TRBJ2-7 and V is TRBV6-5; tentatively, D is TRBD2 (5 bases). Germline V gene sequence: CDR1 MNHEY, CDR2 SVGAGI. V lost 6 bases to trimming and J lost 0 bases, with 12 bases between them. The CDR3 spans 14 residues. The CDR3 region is CASRQTRSSYEQYF. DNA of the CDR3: TGTGCCAGCAGGCAAACTAGGAGCTCCTACGAGCAGTACTTC.

CDR3 DNA sequence: TGTGCCAGCAGCCGGACTAGCGGGAGTGGAACAGATACGCAGTATTTT. Translated, it gives CASSRTSGSGTDTQYF. The chain joins TRBV7-3 to TRBJ2-3, with 13 bases lining up with TRBD2. Per the germline V gene, CDR1 is SGHTA and CDR2 is FQGTGA. V dropped 5 bases and J dropped 3; count of bases not matched to a gene: 5. The CDR3 loop spans 16 amino acids.

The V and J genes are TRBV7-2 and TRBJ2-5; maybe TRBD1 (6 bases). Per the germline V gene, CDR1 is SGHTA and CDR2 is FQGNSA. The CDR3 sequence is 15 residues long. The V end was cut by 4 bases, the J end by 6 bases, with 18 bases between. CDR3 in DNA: TGTGCCAGCAGCTCCGAGGGGACACTCCTCAAGACCCAGTACTTC. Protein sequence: CASSSEGTLLKTQYF.

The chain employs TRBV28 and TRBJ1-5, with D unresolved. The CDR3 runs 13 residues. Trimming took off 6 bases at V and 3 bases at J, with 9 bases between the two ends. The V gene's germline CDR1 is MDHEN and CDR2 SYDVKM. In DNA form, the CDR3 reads TGTGCCAGCAGAAACAGCCTCAATCAGCCCCAGCATTTT. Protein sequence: CASRNSLNQPQHF.

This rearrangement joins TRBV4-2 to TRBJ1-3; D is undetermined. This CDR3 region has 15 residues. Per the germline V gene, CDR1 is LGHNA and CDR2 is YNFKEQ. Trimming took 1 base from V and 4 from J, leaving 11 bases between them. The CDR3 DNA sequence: TGTGCCAGCAGCCAAGGCCGACGGGAGGGAAACACCATATATTTT. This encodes CASSQGRREGNTIYF.

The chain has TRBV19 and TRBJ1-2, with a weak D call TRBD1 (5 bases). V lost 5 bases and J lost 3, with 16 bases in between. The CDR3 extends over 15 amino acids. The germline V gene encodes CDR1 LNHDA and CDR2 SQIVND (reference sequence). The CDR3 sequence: CASSLEDIGDYGYTF. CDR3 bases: TGTGCCAGTAGTCTGGAAGACATAGGGGACTATGGCTACACCTTC.

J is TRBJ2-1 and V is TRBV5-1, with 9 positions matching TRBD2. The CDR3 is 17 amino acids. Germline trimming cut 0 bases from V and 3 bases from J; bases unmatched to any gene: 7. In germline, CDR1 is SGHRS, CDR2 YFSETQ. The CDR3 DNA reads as TGCGCCAGCAGCTTGGGCCGGAGGACTAGCGACTACAATGAGCAGTTCTTC. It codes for CASSLGRRTSDYNEQFF.

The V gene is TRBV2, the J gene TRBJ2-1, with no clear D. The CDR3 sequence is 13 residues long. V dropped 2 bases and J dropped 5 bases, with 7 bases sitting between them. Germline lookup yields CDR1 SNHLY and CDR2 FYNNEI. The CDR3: CASSEWANNEQFF. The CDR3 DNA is TGTGCCAGCAGTGAATGGGCGAACAATGAGCAGTTCTTC. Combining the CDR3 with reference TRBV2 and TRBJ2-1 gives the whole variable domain EPEVTQTPSHQVTQMGQEVILRCVPISNHLYFYWYRQILGQKVEFLVSFYNNEISEKSEIFDDQFSVERPDGSNFTLKIRSTKLEDSAMYFCASSEWANNEQFFGPGTRLTVL.

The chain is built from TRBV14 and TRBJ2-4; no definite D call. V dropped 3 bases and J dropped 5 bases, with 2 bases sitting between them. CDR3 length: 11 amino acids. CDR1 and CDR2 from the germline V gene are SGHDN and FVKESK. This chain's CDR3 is CASSHENIQYF. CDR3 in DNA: TGTGCCAGCAGCCACGAAAACATTCAGTACTTC.